This TCR beta chain was documented in a study of blood T cells in healthy people across ages. Germline V gene sequence: CDR1 MDHEN, CDR2 SYDVKM. The CDR3 is 13 amino acids. J was trimmed by 9 bases and V by 6 bases; bases with no gene match: 8. A sample-barcoded 5' primer and a J-beta primer mix were used in a second PCR of about 7 to 12 cycles. Via MiXCR, TCRdb re-called the 5' RACE reads, giving one row per CDR3 protein. The table includes about 1.8 million distinct CDR3 sequences, 40% to 55% detected once. This receptor was identified in a woman aged 40 to 55 in good health. Sequences were obtained from blood. The chain carries TRBV28 and TRBJ1-5; 7 nucleotides agree with TRBD1. The CDR3 is CASSHRAGGPQHF. CDR3 bases: TGTGCCAGCAGCCACCGCGCAGGGGGGCCCCAGCATTTT.